This paragraph reports one TCR beta chain. Its specificity is not known. This CDR3 spans 15 amino acids. CDR1 and CDR2 (germline): MNHEY, SVGAGI. V lost 4 bases to trimming and J lost 3 bases; unmatched junction nucleotides: 7. Generated by immunoSEQ multiplex PCR, the TCRdb table keeps only in-frame clones and is missing some. The profile shows thousands of clones, 65% to 85% of them singletons. This record belongs to a study of immune cell composition in non-small cell lung cancer. Findings and caveats of the study: It was not proven that tumour-reactive clones equal dominant tumour-associated clones.

Specimen: lung tumor tissue. This sequence joins TRBV6-5 and TRBJ2-7, with 9 bases fitting TRBD1. The TCR sequence derives from a human donor with non-small cell lung cancer. The CDR3, as DNA: TGTGCCAGCAGTTCGCCGGGACAGGGTCGCTACGAGCAGTACTTC. This codes for CASSSPGQGRYEQYF.